The rows below give T cell receptor beta chains drawn from one sample of a study of blood T cell repertoires in COVID-19. Sequencing used immunoSEQ multiplex PCR; TCRdb keeps in-frame clones, though not all of them. The sample lists under 250,000 clones, roughly 80% occurring once. Specimen: peripheral blood. All receptors come from a woman in her 70s with acute or convalescent COVID-19. Both conserved end residues are part of each CDR3. A D gene is named only where the DNA matches it firmly. For some rows the clone size is stated as once, few or many, or as a class when expanded; others skip it.

D	V	J	size	DNA	CDR3
NA	TRBV10-3	TRBJ1-5	NA	TGTGCCATCAGCCAGGGAAGCAATCAGCCCCAGCATTTT	CAISQGSNQPQHF
TRBD1	TRBV7-9	TRBJ1-6	NA	TGTGCCAGCAGCTCATTAGGGACAGGGATCGATTCACCCCTCCACTTT	CASSSLGTGIDSPLHF
NA	TRBV5-1	TRBJ2-6	NA	TGCGCCAGCAGCGAACAGGGCCAAGGTGGGGCCAACGTCCTGACTTTC	CASSEQGQGGANVLTF
NA	TRBV5-1	TRBJ1-1	NA	TGCGCCAGCAGCTTGGGCCAGGGGCTAAACACTGAAGCTTTCTTT	CASSLGQGLNTEAFF
NA	TRBV19	TRBJ1-1	NA	TGTGCCAGTAGTAAAGCGAGGAGGCAGAACACTGAAGCTTTCTTT	CASSKARRQNTEAFF
NA	TRBV12-2	TRBJ1-3	NA	TGTGCAAGTCGCTCGATTCTTAGCTCTGGAAACACCATATATTTT	CASRSILSSGNTIYF
TRBD1	TRBV4-3	TRBJ1-5	NA	TGCGCCAGCAGCCAAGATCTCGACAGGGGGAATCAGCCCCAGCATTTT	CASSQDLDRGNQPQHF
NA	TRBV29-1	TRBJ1-2	NA	TGCAGCGTTGAAGGGAGTAACTATGGCTACACCTTC	CSVEGSNYGYTF
TRBD1	TRBV5-1	TRBJ2-2	few	TGCGCCAGCAGCTTGGCAGGACAGGGCACCGGGGAGCTGTTTTTT	CASSLAGQGTGELFF
TRBD2	TRBV5-1	TRBJ2-3	few	TGCGCCAGCAGCTTGCAAGCGGGGGGACTCACAGATACGCAGTATTTT	CASSLQAGGLTDTQYF
NA	TRBV5-1	TRBJ1-5	once	TGCGCCAGCAGCTTGGATTCCTATAGCAATCAGCCCCAGCATTTT	CASSLDSYSNQPQHF
NA	TRBV7-2	TRBJ1-4	NA	TGTGCCAGCAGCTTAGGGGGGGTTAATGAAAAACTGTTTTTT	CASSLGGVNEKLFF
NA	TRBV5-7	TRBJ2-7	NA	TGTGCCAGCAGCTTGTCTCGGGGGAGGTACGTCTACGAGCAGTACTTC	CASSLSRGRYVYEQYF
NA	TRBV29-1	TRBJ1-1	NA	TGCAGCGTTTCGGGACTGAGGGTGAACACTGAAGCTTTCTTT	CSVSGLRVNTEAFF
TRBD1	TRBV3-1/TRBV3-2	TRBJ1-1	NA	TGTGCCAGCAGCCAAGGCACAGGGGTTGAAGCTTTCTTT	CASSQGTGVEAFF
NA	TRBV6-5	TRBJ2-2	few	TGTGCCGCGAGACAGGGAGGGAACACCGGGGAGCTGTTTTTT	CAARQGGNTGELFF
NA	TRBV24-1	TRBJ1-5	once	TGTGCCACCAGCGTAGGTGGGGGGTCTGGCAATCAGCCCCAGCATTTT	CATSVGGGSGNQPQHF
NA	TRBV9	TRBJ2-7	NA	TGTGCCAGCAGCGTAGGGACAAACTCCTACGAGCAGTACTTC	CASSVGTNSYEQYF
NA	TRBV7-8	TRBJ1-3	once	TGTGCCAGCAGCTTAGGGTATAGCTCTGGAAACACCATATATTTT	CASSLGYSSGNTIYF
NA	TRBV3-1/TRBV3-2	TRBJ1-2	NA	TGTGCCAGCAGCCCTCCCCAGGGGCGGGATGGCTACACCTTC	CASSPPQGRDGYTF
NA	TRBV5-8	TRBJ2-3	once	TGTGCCAGCAGCCCTGGCGCTGGAGCAGATACGCAGTATTTT	CASSPGAGADTQYF
NA	TRBV6-5	TRBJ1-4	once	TGTGCCAGCAGTTACTCGCAGGGCCCGGGTGAAAAACTGTTTTTT	CASSYSQGPGEKLFF
NA	TRBV20-1	TRBJ1-3	NA	TGCAGTGCTAGTGGACAGTCAAGGAGCTCTGGAAACACCATATATTTT	CSASGQSRSSGNTIYF
TRBD1	TRBV27	TRBJ2-7	NA	TGTGCCAGCAGTTTTACTATCAGGTCAGGGGGTAGCGACGAGCAGTACTTC	CASSFTIRSGGSDEQYF
TRBD2	TRBV11-2	TRBJ2-7	few	TGTGCCAGCAGCTGGTCGGGGGGCTACGAGCAGTACTTC	CASSWSGGYEQYF
NA	TRBV5-1	TRBJ1-4	NA	TGCGCCAGCAGCTTCGGGGGATCGAATGAAAAACTGTTTTTT	CASSFGGSNEKLFF
TRBD2	TRBV5-4	TRBJ2-5	NA	TGTGCCAGCAGCTTGGGAGGGACTAGCGGGGGTATTGTGACCCAGTACTTC	CASSLGGTSGGIVTQYF
NA	TRBV9	TRBJ2-7	NA	TGTGCCAGCAGCGACGGGACTGGGGGTCGCGATTTCTCCTACGAGCAGTACTTC	CASSDGTGGRDFSYEQYF
NA	TRBV25-1	TRBJ1-6	NA	TGTGCCAGCAGTGAATTAGACCAAGAGGGCTCACCCCTCCACTTT	CASSELDQEGSPLHF
NA	TRBV11-3	TRBJ2-7	NA	TGTGCCAGCAGCCCACAGGGGGGGTACTCCTACGAGCAGTACTTC	CASSPQGGYSYEQYF
NA	TRBV28	TRBJ2-1	NA	TGTGCCAGCAGTTACCCCGGGGGGCACAATGAGCAGTTCTTC	CASSYPGGHNEQFF
NA	TRBV20-1	TRBJ1-1	once	TGCAGTGCTCAGGAGGGTGAAGCTTTCTTT	CSAQEGEAFF
TRBD1	TRBV6-2/TRBV6-3	TRBJ2-6	NA	TGTGCCAGCAGTTACTCGGGAAGAAGGACAGGCTACTCTGGGGCCAACGTCCTGACTTTC	CASSYSGRRTGYSGANVLTF
NA	TRBV6-2/TRBV6-3	TRBJ2-1	NA	TGTGCCAGCAGTACCACTAGAAACTTTACCAATGAGCAGTTCTTC	CASSTTRNFTNEQFF
TRBD2	TRBV4-2	TRBJ2-3	NA	TGTGCCAGCAGCCAAGATATAGCGGGGGGCGGGGATACGCAGTATTTT	CASSQDIAGGGDTQYF
TRBD1	TRBV6-5	TRBJ2-1	NA	TGTGCCAGCAGTTTGAGGGGACAGAGATGGAATGAGCAGTTCTTC	CASSLRGQRWNEQFF
NA	TRBV29-1	TRBJ1-5	NA	TGCAGCGTTGGGGGGGAGGGTCAGCCCCAGCATTTT	CSVGGEGQPQHF
NA	TRBV20-1	TRBJ1-5	NA	TGCAGTGCTAGCAACGGGCAGCCCCAGCATTTT	CSASNGQPQHF
TRBD1	TRBV7-9	TRBJ1-5	NA	TGTGCCAGCAGCCCAACAGGGGTCGGCAATCAGCCCCAGCATTTT	CASSPTGVGNQPQHF
NA	TRBV6-2/TRBV6-3	TRBJ2-1	few	TGTGCCAGCAGTTCCCCCCCCGGACTGAACTACAATGAGCAGTTCTTC	CASSSPPGLNYNEQFF
NA	TRBV11-2	TRBJ2-5	NA	TGTGCCAGCAGCTTAACCAGGGAAGGGACCCAGTACTTC	CASSLTREGTQYF
TRBD1	TRBV7-9	TRBJ2-2	NA	TGTGCCAGCACCTCCGGGACAGGGGGGACCGGGGAGCTGTTTTTT	CASTSGTGGTGELFF
NA	TRBV7-2	TRBJ2-7	NA	TGTGCCAGCAGCTTTGAAACCGGGACCTCGAGGGGGGAGCAGTACTTC	CASSFETGTSRGEQYF
NA	TRBV12-3/TRBV12-4	TRBJ1-5	few	TGTGCCAGCAGTTTAAAGAAGACAGGTCTACATTTT	CASSLKKTGLHF
NA	TRBV21-1	TRBJ2-3	NA	TGTGCCAGCAGCAAACCCATTCGGACAGCTAGCACAGATACGCAGTATTTT	CASSKPIRTASTDTQYF
NA	TRBV2	TRBJ1-1	NA	TGTGCCAGCAGGCCAGGGGTGAACACTGAAGCTTTCTTT	CASRPGVNTEAFF
NA	TRBV11-2	TRBJ1-1	few	TGTGCCAGCAGCTTTAGTCACCGGGGAGGGACTGAAGCTTTCTTT	CASSFSHRGGTEAFF
NA	TRBV30	TRBJ1-2	NA	TGTGCTCGGTACTCTCCGGAAGGGGCTAACTATGGCTACACCTTC	CARYSPEGANYGYTF
NA	TRBV10-2	TRBJ2-4	NA	TGCGCCAGCAGCAACGACGGACTAGCCAAAAACATTCAGTACTTC	CASSNDGLAKNIQYF